A single sample gave rise to the 31 T cell receptor beta chains below, sequenced in a study of shared T cell receptors in the human thymus. Using immunoSEQ multiplex PCR, the repertoire was profiled, and TCRdb retains in-frame clones only, with some absent. The repertoire holds 700,000 or so clones, with roughly 88% as singletons. These data also featured in a second study, about human thymus T cells.

The specimen sequenced was thymocytes. The receptors come from a girl under three years old with a congenital heart defect.

This sequence joins TRBV5-1 and TRBJ2-7, with TRBD2 matching over 11 bases. This CDR3 region has 18 residues. J gave up 2 bases and V 2 bases, and 12 bases lay outside the gene matches. CDR1 is SGHRS, CDR2 YFSETQ, per germline. CDR3 residues: CASSFLIETSGGPYEQYF. CDR3 sequence (DNA): TGCGCCAGCAGCTTCCTCATAGAAACTAGCGGGGGTCCCTACGAGCAGTACTTC.

The table lists this clone with a few counts. J is TRBJ1-2 and V is TRBV27; tentative D call: TRBD1 (5 bases). Germline V CDR1 and CDR2: MNHEY, SMNVEV (reference sequence). The CDR3 is 15 amino acids. V lost 1 base, J lost 8 bases, and 17 bases lay in between. The chain's CDR3 is CASSLWGREEYGYTF. The CDR3, as DNA: TGTGCCAGCAGTTTATGGGGCAGGGAGGAATACGGCTACACCTTC.

The chain combines TRBV11-2 with TRBJ2-5; a weak D match, TRBD2 (5 bases). Per germline, CDR1 SGHAT and CDR2 FQNNGV. The CDR3 loop spans 17 amino acids. V lost 3 bases, J lost 2 bases, and 19 bases lay in between. CDR3 sequence: CASSFLLAREGQETQYF. The CDR3 nucleotides read TGTGCCAGCAGCTTTTTGCTAGCTAGGGAAGGACAAGAGACCCAGTACTTC.

This chain links TRBV25-1 with TRBJ1-1, with TRBD1 matching 7 bases. Germline CDR1 is MGHDK and CDR2 is SYGVNS. Trimming cost V 10 bases and J 1 base; bases outside gene matches: 9. The length of the CDR3 is 14 residues. CDR3 amino acids: CATSTGPKNTEAFF. The DNA for the CDR3 is TGTGCCACCTCGACAGGGCCTAAGAACACTGAAGCTTTCTTT.

V is TRBV2 and J is TRBJ1-2; 7 bases agree with TRBD1. V was pared by 3 bases and J by 4 bases, with 2 bases of the junction left unmatched. CDR1 and CDR2 from the germline V gene are SNHLY and FYNNEI. The CDR3 length is 13 residues. Here the CDR3 reads CASSETGCYGYTF. The CDR3 region has the DNA TGTGCCAGCAGTGAGACAGGGTGCTATGGCTACACCTTC.

V is TRBV21-1 and J is TRBJ2-1; TRBD1 is the table's D call and was not checked against the DNA. TRBV21-1 is shown as a pseudogene. CDR3 length: 16 residues. CDR3 sequence reads: CASSITGGWSYNEQFF. CDR3 DNA: TGTGCCAGCAGCATCACAGGGGGCTGGAGTTACAATGAGCAGTTCTTC.

The chain links TRBV4-1 to TRBJ2-3; D might be TRBD2 (6 bases). The CDR3 runs to 17 residues. Germline CDR1 is MGHRA and CDR2 is YSYEKL. Deletions cut 6 bases from V and 0 bases from J, with 19 bases between. The CDR3 coding sequence is TGCGCCAGCAGATTAGGAGGGGTTGGGGGTAGCACAGATACGCAGTATTTT. This codes for CASRLGGVGGSTDTQYF.

J is TRBJ1-2 and V is TRBV18; 7 nucleotides line up with TRBD1. Germline V lookup: CDR1 KGHSH, CDR2 LQKENI. Trimming took 6 bases from V and 5 from J; bases not matched to a gene: 12. The CDR3 totals 15 residues. This CDR3 reads CASSGDRVKPYGYTF. CDR3 in DNA: TGTGCCAGCTCGGGTGACAGGGTTAAGCCTTATGGCTACACCTTC.

This chain links TRBV28 with TRBJ2-5; 8 nucleotides agree with TRBD2. Trimming removed 6 bases from V and 5 bases from J; junction bases left unmatched: 20. In germline, CDR1 is MDHEN, CDR2 SYDVKM. CDR3 length: 18 residues. This CDR3 reads CASSPGTRRFGMGETQYF. CDR3 nucleotides: TGTGCCAGCAGCCCCGGGACTAGGAGGTTTGGAATGGGGGAGACCCAGTACTTC. The complete variable domain, with remaining parts taken from reference TRBV28 and TRBJ2-5, reads DVKVTQSSRYLVKRTGEKVFLECVQDMDHENMFWYRQDPGLGLRLIYFSYDVKMKEKGDIPEGYSVSREKKERFSLILESASTNQTSMYLCASSPGTRRFGMGETQYFGPGTRLLVL.

V and J are TRBV28 and TRBJ2-5; no clear D. V dropped 6 bases and J dropped 3 bases, with 20 bases sitting between them. The CDR3 sequence is 16 residues long. From germline, CDR1 is MDHEN and CDR2 SYDVKM. CDR3: CASRKHPSQEEETQYF. The CDR3 DNA reads as TGTGCCAGCAGGAAACACCCATCCCAAGAGGAAGAGACCCAGTACTTC.

The DNA of the CDR3 is TGTGCCAGCAGCTTAATGGGCAGGGGGCCGCCACCATTGTATTCACCCCTCCACTTT. As protein: CASSLMGRGPPPLYSPLHF. The rearrangement joins TRBV7-6 to TRBJ1-6, with 8 positions matching TRBD1. Germline CDR1 is SGHVS and CDR2 is FNYEAQ. After removal of 2 bases from V and 8 bases from J, the junction contained 17 bases not matched to a gene. The CDR3 length is 19 residues.

This chain joins TRBV5-1 and TRBJ2-7; possibly TRBD2 for D (7 bases). The CDR3 sequence is 14 residues long. The germline CDR1 and CDR2 sequences are SGHRS and YFSETQ. The ends were cut back, 0 bases at V and 3 bases at J, with 10 bases in the middle. The CDR3 here is CASSLGGGDYEQYF. The CDR3 DNA sequence: TGCGCCAGCAGCTTGGGGGGGGGCGACTACGAGCAGTACTTC.

The V gene is TRBV7-9, the J gene TRBJ2-7; D may be TRBD2 (6 bases). CDR1 is SEHNR and CDR2 is FQNEAQ in the germline V gene (reference sequence). The CDR3 length is 14 residues. The V gene lost 3 bases and the J gene lost 3 bases, with 12 bases spanning the gap. The CDR3 sequence: CASSFSGGDYEQYF. In DNA form, the CDR3 reads TGTGCCAGCAGCTTCTCCGGGGGAGACTACGAGCAGTACTTC.

This chain uses TRBV4-3 with TRBJ2-5, with 9 bases lining up with TRBD2. The germline CDR1 and CDR2 sequences are LGHNA and YSLEER. The ends lost 1 base at V and 3 bases at J; junction bases unmatched: 12. The CDR3 loop spans 18 amino acids. CDR3 loop: CASSQVRTSAPNKETQYF. The CDR3 DNA is TGCGCCAGCAGCCAAGTAAGGACTAGCGCACCCAATAAAGAGACCCAGTACTTC.

The chain couples TRBV10-3 to TRBJ2-6, with a tentative D call TRBD1 (6 bases). CDR3 size: 19 residues. CDR1 and CDR2 from the germline V gene are ENHRY and SYGVKD. V lost 3 bases to trimming and J lost 0 bases, with 18 bases between them. The CDR3 spells CAISEVDTGRASGANVLTF. CDR3 DNA: TGTGCCATCAGTGAAGTAGATACAGGGAGAGCCTCTGGGGCCAACGTCCTGACTTTC.

This chain connects TRBV5-8 to TRBJ1-4; 11 bases agree with TRBD1. Trimming took 2 bases from V and 8 from J; bases not matched to a gene: 11. Germline CDR1 is SGHTS and CDR2 is YDEGEE. CDR3 length: 17 residues. CDR3 protein: CASSLENEGTGGEKLFF. The CDR3 DNA follows: TGTGCCAGCAGCTTAGAGAACGAGGGGACAGGGGGGGAAAAACTGTTTTTT.

J is TRBJ1-6 and V is TRBV9, with unresolved D. This CDR3 is 17 amino acids long. CDR1 is SGDLS and CDR2 is YYNGEE in the germline V gene. The V end was cut by 2 bases, the J end by 1 base, with 13 bases between. The CDR3 reads CASSVDPRGSYNSPLHF. The CDR3 DNA reads as TGTGCCAGCAGCGTCGACCCCCGGGGTTCCTATAATTCACCCCTCCACTTT.

CDR3 region: CASSFFPRQRMMNTEAFF. The CDR3 nucleotides are TGTGCCAGCAGCTTCTTCCCGAGACAGAGAATGATGAACACTGAAGCTTTCTTT. V gene TRBV7-6 combines with J gene TRBJ1-1; D might be TRBD1 (5 bases). Germline V gene sequence: CDR1 SGHVS, CDR2 FNYEAQ. This CDR3 contains 18 residues. V was clipped by 3 bases and J by 0 bases, with 20 bases between them. Together with reference TRBV7-6 and TRBJ1-1, the CDR3 gives the full variable domain: GAGVSQSPRYKVTKRGQDVALRCDPISGHVSLYWYRQALGQGPEFLTYFNYEAQQDKSGLPNDRFSAERPEGSISTLTIQRTEQRDSAMYRCASSFFPRQRMMNTEAFFGQGTRLTVV.

The CDR3 nucleotides are TGTGCCAGCAGCCTCACACCGGGACAGGGCGTGAATTCACCCCTCCACTTT. As protein: CASSLTPGQGVNSPLHF. The rearrangement joins TRBV14 to TRBJ1-6, with 9 bases that match TRBD1. The CDR3 spans 17 residues. Germline V gives CDR1 SGHDN, CDR2 FVKESK. V shed 4 bases and J 7 bases; nucleotides not matched to a gene: 11.

The genes are TRBV2 and TRBJ2-7; unclear D gene. With 4 bases removed from V and 3 bases from J, the gap between germline ends came to 10 bases. There are 13 residues in the CDR3. The germline V gene has CDR1 SNHLY and CDR2 FYNNEI. The CDR3 is CASSGAAGYEQYF. In DNA form, the CDR3 reads TGTGCCAGCAGTGGGGCCGCTGGCTACGAGCAGTACTTC.

This clone has just a few counts. The chain combines TRBV11-2 with TRBJ2-5, with 7 bases lining up with TRBD1. Germline-derived CDR1 and CDR2 are SGHAT and FQNNGV. The CDR3 has 15 amino acids. The trim removed 1 base at V and 3 bases at J, leaving 5 bases unmatched. The CDR3 DNA follows: TGTGCCAGCAGCTTAGGGAGAGACAGGGAAGAGACCCAGTACTTC. This encodes CASSLGRDREETQYF.

This rearrangement joins TRBV14 to TRBJ1-2; 8 positions agree with TRBD1. Looked up from germline, CDR1 is SGHDN and CDR2 is FVKESK. The CDR3 sequence is 17 residues long. The trim removed 0 bases at V and 5 bases at J, leaving 11 bases unmatched. The CDR3 loop is CASSQDGHQGAHYGYTF. The CDR3 DNA reads TGTGCCAGCAGCCAAGATGGTCATCAGGGGGCGCATTATGGCTACACCTTC. Filled out from reference TRBV14 and TRBJ1-2, the complete variable domain reads EAGVTQFPSHSVIEKGQTVTLRCDPISGHDNLYWYRRVMGKEIKFLLHFVKESKQDESGMPNNRFLAERTGGTYSTLKVQPAELEDSGVYFCASSQDGHQGAHYGYTFGSGTRLTVV.

The chain carries TRBV7-8 and TRBJ1-6; 9 positions agree with TRBD1. V lost 5 bases, J lost 5 bases, and 4 bases stayed unmatched. Germline V CDR1 and CDR2: SGHVS, FQNEAQ. The CDR3 runs to 15 residues. The CDR3 region has the DNA TGTGCCAGCAGCCCCCGACAGGGGGATAATTCACCCCTCCACTTT. Translation: CASSPRQGDNSPLHF.

The V gene is TRBV10-3, the J gene TRBJ1-5; D may be TRBD1 (5 bases). From germline, CDR1 is ENHRY and CDR2 SYGVKD. V gave up 10 bases and J gave up 4 bases, with 14 bases separating them. CDR3 length: 13 amino acids. CDR3 sequence reads: CATQLTDNQPQHF. In DNA, the CDR3 is TGTGCCACCCAGTTGACAGATAATCAGCCCCAGCATTTT.

V is TRBV19 and J is TRBJ1-5, with D perhaps matching TRBD1 (5 bases). Trimming stripped 10 bases from V and 6 bases from J, with 19 bases between. This CDR3 region has 14 residues. Germline lookup yields CDR1 LNHDA and CDR2 SQIVND (reference sequence). The CDR3 here is CATGKQVWGQPQHF. Written as DNA, the CDR3 is TGTGCCACCGGTAAACAGGTCTGGGGTCAGCCCCAGCATTTT.

The chain couples TRBV5-1 to TRBJ2-3; TRBD2 matches at 13 bases. This CDR3 has 13 amino acids. Per germline, CDR1 SGHRS and CDR2 YFSETQ. The CDR3 here is CPGTSGVPDTQYF. DNA for the CDR3: TGCCCGGGGACTAGCGGGGTACCAGATACGCAGTATTTT. The full variable domain, completed using reference TRBV5-1 and TRBJ2-3, is KAGVTQTPRYLIKTRGQQVTLSCSPISGHRSVSWYQQTPGQGLQFLFEYFSETQRNKGNFPGRFSGRQFSNSRSEMNVSTLELGDSALYLCPGTSGVPDTQYFGPGTRLTVL.

The rearrangement joins TRBV27 to TRBJ1-2; D gene uncertain. Looked up from germline, CDR1 is MNHEY and CDR2 is SMNVEV (reference sequence). With 8 bases removed from V and 4 bases from J, the gap between germline ends came to 17 bases. The CDR3 loop spans 14 amino acids. In DNA, the CDR3 is TGTGCCAGCCGACTGCGGAAATCGGGCTATGGCTACACCTTC. This encodes CASRLRKSGYGYTF.

The chain uses TRBV6-1 and TRBJ1-5; tentative D call: TRBD1 (5 bases). The CDR3 sequence is 15 residues long. Trimming removed 5 bases from V and 0 bases from J, with 11 bases in between. Germline V gene data show CDR1 as MNHNS and CDR2 as SASEGT. The CDR3 protein is CASSRQGYSNQPQHF. For the CDR3, the DNA is TGTGCCAGCAGTCGGCAGGGCTATAGCAATCAGCCCCAGCATTTT.

This clone was counted between two and nine times. This chain uses TRBV19 with TRBJ1-5; D is possibly TRBD1 (6 bases). Germline CDR1 LNHDA, CDR2 SQIVND (reference sequence). This CDR3 spans 15 amino acids. Trimming took off 6 bases at V and 3 bases at J, with 15 bases between the two ends. CDR3 residues: CASRSPGTHNQPQHF. In DNA, the CDR3 is TGTGCCAGTAGGTCTCCCGGGACACACAATCAGCCCCAGCATTTT.

V usage is TRBV2 and J usage is TRBJ1-6, with 9 nucleotides matching TRBD1. With V trimmed by 6 bases and J by 7 bases, 10 bases remained unmatched. The germline V gene has CDR1 SNHLY and CDR2 FYNNEI. The CDR3 runs to 16 residues. The CDR3 nucleotides are TGTGCCAGCAGAGACAGGGGGAGAGAGGTGAATTCACCCCTCCACTTT. This encodes CASRDRGREVNSPLHF.

The V and J genes are TRBV6-6 and TRBJ1-5; unclear D gene. Germline V gene lookup returns CDR1 MNHNY and CDR2 SVGAGI (reference sequence). The CDR3 is 15 amino acids. V shed 6 bases and J shed 0 bases, with 12 bases lying between them. The CDR3 DNA reads TGTGCCAGCAGCCCGGAGAGGAATAGCAATCAGCCCCAGCATTTT. Amino acids: CASSPERNSNQPQHF.